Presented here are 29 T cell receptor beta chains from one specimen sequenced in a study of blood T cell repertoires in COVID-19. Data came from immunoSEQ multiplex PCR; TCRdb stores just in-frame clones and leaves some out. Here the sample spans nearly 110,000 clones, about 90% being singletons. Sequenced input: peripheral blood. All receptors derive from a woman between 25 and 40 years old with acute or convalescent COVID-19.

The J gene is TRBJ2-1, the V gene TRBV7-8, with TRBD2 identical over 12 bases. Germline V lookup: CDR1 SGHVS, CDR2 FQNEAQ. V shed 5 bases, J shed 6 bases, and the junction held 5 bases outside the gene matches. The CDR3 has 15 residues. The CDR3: CASSLLAGGINEQFF. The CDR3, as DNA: TGTGCCAGCAGCCTACTAGCGGGAGGTATCAATGAGCAGTTCTTC. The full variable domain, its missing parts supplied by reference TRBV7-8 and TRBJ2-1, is GAGVSQSPRYKVAKRGQDVALRCDPISGHVSLFWYQQALGQGPEFLTYFQNEAQLDKSGLPSDRFFAERPEGSVSTLKIQRTQQEDSAVYLCASSLLAGGINEQFFGPGTRLTVL.

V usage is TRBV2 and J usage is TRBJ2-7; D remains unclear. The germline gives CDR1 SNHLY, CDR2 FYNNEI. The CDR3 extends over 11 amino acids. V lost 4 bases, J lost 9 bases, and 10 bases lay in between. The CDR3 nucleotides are TGTGCCAGCAGTGCTCAAGCGCGGCAGTACTTC. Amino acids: CASSAQARQYF.

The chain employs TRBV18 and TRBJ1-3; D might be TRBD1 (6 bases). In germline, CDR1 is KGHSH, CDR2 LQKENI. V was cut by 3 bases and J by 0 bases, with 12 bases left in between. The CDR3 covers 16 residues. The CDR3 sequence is CASSPRQGSSGNTIYF. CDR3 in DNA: TGTGCCAGCTCACCCCGTCAGGGGTCCTCTGGAAACACCATATATTTT.

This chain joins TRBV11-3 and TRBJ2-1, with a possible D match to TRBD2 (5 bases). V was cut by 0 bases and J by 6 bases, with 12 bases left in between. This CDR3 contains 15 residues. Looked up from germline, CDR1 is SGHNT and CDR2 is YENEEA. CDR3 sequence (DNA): TGTGCCAGCAGCTTAGATGGACTCACCGGCAATGAGCAGTTCTTC. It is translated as CASSLDGLTGNEQFF.

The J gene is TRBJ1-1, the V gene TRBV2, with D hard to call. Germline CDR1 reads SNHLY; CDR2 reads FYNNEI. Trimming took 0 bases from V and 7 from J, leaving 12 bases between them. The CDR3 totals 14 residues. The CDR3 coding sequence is TGTGCCAGCAGTGAAGCGCTAGAGACTGGTGAAGCTTTCTTT. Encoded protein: CASSEALETGEAFF. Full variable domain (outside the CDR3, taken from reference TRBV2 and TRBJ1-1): EPEVTQTPSHQVTQMGQEVILRCVPISNHLYFYWYRQILGQKVEFLVSFYNNEISEKSEIFDDQFSVERPDGSNFTLKIRSTKLEDSAMYFCASSEALETGEAFFGQGTRLTVV.

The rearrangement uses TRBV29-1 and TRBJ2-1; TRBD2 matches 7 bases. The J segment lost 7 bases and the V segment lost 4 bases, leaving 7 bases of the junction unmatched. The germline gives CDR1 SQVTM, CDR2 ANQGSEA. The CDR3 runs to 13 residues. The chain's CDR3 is CSVVPLAENEQFF. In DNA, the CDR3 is TGCAGCGTTGTGCCGCTAGCGGAAAATGAGCAGTTCTTC.

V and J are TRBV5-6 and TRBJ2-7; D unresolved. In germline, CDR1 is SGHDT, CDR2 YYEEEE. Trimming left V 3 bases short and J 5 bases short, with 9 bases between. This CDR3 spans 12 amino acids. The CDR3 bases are TGTGCCAGCAGCTCCGTCCCCCACGAGCAGTACTTC. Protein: CASSSVPHEQYF.

DNA for the CDR3: TGTGCCAGCAGCTCCCCGGACAGGGGGAACTATGGCTACACCTTC. Protein product: CASSSPDRGNYGYTF. J is TRBJ1-2 and V is TRBV7-2, with 10 bases lining up with TRBD1. Trimming cost V 4 bases and J 2 bases; bases outside gene matches: 4. The CDR3 contains 15 residues. The germline V gene encodes CDR1 SGHTA and CDR2 FQGNSA. Full variable domain (missing parts from reference TRBV7-2 and TRBJ1-2): GAGVSQSPSNKVTEKGKDVELRCDPISGHTALYWYRQSLGQGLEFLIYFQGNSAPDKSGLPSDRFSAERTGGSVSTLTIQRTQQEDSAVYLCASSSPDRGNYGYTFGSGTRLTVV.

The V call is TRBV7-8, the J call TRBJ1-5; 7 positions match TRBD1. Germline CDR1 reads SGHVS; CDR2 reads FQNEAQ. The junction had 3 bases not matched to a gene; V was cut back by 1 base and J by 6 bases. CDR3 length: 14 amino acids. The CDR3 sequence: CASSLGGGIQPQHF. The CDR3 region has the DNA TGTGCCAGCAGCTTAGGAGGGGGCATTCAGCCCCAGCATTTT.

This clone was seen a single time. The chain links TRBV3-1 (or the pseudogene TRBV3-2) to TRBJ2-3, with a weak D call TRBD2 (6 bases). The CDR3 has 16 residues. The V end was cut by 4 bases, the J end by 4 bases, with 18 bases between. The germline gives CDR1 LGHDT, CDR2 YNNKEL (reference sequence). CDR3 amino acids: CASSPFARGTPDTQYF. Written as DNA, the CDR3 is TGTGCCAGCAGCCCCTTTGCCCGGGGGACTCCAGATACGCAGTATTTT.

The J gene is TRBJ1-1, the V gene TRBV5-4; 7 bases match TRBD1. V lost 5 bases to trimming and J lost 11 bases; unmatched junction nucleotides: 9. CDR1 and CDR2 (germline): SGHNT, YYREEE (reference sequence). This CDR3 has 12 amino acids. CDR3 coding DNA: TGTGCCAGCAGGGGGACAGATTTTGCGGCTTTCTTT. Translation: CASRGTDFAAFF.

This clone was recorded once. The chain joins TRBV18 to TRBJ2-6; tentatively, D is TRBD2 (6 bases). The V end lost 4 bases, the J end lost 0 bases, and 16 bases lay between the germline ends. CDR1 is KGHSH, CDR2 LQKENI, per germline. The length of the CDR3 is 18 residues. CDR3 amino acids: CASSRSGPVPSGANVLTF. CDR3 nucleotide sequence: TGTGCCAGCTCACGAAGCGGGCCGGTCCCCTCTGGGGCCAACGTCCTGACTTTC.

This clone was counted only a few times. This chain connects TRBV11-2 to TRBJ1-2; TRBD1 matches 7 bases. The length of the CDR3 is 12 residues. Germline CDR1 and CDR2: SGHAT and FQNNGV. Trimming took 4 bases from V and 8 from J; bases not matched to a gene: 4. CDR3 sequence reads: CASSSTGVGYTF. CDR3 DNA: TGTGCCAGCAGCTCCACAGGGGTCGGCTACACCTTC.

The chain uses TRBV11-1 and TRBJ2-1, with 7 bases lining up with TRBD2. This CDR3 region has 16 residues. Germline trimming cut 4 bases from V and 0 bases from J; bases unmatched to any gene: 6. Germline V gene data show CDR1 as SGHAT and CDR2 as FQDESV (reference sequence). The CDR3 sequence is CASSYPAGSSYNEQFF. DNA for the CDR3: TGTGCCAGCAGCTATCCAGCGGGAAGCTCCTACAATGAGCAGTTCTTC.

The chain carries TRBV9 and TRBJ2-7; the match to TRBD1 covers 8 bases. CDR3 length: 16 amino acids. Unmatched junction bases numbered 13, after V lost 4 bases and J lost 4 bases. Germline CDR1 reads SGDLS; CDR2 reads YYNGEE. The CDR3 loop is CASSTVQGARDYEQYF. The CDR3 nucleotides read TGTGCCAGCAGCACCGTTCAGGGGGCTCGGGATTACGAGCAGTACTTC.

This CDR3 is CATSVGGVGGYTF. CDR3 bases: TGTGCCACCAGTGTAGGGGGTGTCGGCGGCTACACCTTC. J is TRBJ1-2 and V is TRBV24-1; the D gene is possibly TRBD1 (6 bases). Trimming cost V 5 bases and J 8 bases, with 14 bases left between them. Germline V lookup: CDR1 KGHDR, CDR2 SFDVKD. CDR3 length equals 13 residues.

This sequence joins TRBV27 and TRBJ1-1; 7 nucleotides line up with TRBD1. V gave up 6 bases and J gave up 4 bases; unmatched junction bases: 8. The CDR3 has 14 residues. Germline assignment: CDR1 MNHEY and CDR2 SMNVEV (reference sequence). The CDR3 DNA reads TGTGCCAGCAGGATACAGGGGTTGGCCACTGAAGCTTTCTTT. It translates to CASRIQGLATEAFF.

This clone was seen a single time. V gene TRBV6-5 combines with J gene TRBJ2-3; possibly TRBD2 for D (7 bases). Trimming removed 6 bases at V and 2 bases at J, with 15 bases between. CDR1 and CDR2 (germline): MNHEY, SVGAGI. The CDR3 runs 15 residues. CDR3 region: CASSGGQGNTDTQYF. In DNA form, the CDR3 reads TGTGCCAGCAGCGGGGGGCAGGGTAACACAGATACGCAGTATTTT.

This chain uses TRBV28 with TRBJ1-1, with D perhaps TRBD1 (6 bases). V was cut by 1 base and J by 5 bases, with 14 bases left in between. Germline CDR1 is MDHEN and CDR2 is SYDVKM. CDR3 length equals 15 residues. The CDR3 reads CASSLSYRVRTEAFF. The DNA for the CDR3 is TGTGCCAGCAGTTTATCCTACAGGGTGAGAACTGAAGCTTTCTTT.

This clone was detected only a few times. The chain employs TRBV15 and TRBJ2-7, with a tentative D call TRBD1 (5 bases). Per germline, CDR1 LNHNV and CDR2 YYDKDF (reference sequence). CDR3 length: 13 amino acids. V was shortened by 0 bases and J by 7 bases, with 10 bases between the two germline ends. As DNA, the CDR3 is TGTGCCACCAGCAGAGATCAGGGAAGGGAGCAGTACTTC. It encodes CATSRDQGREQYF.

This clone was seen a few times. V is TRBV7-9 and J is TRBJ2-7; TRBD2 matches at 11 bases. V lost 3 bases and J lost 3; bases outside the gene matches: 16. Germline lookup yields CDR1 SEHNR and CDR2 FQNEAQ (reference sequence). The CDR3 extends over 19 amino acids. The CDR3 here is CASSLGTSGRRILVYEQYF. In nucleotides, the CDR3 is TGTGCCAGCAGCTTGGGTACTAGCGGGAGACGGATTCTTGTCTACGAGCAGTACTTC.

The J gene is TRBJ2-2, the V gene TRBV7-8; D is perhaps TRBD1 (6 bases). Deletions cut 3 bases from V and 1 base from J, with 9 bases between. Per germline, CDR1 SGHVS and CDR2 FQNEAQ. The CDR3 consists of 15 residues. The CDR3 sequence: CASSFKDRNTGELFF. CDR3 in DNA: TGTGCCAGCAGCTTTAAGGACAGGAACACCGGGGAGCTGTTTTTT.

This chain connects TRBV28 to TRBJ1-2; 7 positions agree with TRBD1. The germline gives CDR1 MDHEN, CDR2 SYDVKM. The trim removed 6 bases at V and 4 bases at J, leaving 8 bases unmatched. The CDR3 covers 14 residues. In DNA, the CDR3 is TGTGCCAGCAGCCCTCCGGGACAGACCTATGGCTACACCTTC. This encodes CASSPPGQTYGYTF.

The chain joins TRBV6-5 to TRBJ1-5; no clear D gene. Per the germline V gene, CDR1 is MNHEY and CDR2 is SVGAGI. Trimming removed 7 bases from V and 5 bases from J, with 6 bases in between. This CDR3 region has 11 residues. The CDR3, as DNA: TGTGCCAGCAACAGAGATCAGCCCCAGCATTTT. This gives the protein CASNRDQPQHF.

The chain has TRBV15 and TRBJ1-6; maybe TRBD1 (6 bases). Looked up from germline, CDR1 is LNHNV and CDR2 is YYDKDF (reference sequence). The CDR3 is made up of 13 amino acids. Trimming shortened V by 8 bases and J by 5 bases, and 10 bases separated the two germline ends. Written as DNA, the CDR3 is TGTGCCACCCGTGCAGGGGATAATTCACCCCTCCACTTT. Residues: CATRAGDNSPLHF.

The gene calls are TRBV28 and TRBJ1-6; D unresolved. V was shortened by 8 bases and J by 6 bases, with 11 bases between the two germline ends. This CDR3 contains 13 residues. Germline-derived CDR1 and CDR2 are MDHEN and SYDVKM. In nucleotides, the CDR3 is TGTGCCAGCCCACATGAGGTTAATTCACCCCTCCACTTT. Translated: CASPHEVNSPLHF.

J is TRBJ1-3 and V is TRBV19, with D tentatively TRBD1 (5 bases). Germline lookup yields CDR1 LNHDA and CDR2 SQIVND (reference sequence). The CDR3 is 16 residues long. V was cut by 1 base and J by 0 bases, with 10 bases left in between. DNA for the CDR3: TGTGCCAGTAGTATAGCCGGACACGGCTCTGGAAACACCATATATTTT. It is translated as CASSIAGHGSGNTIYF.

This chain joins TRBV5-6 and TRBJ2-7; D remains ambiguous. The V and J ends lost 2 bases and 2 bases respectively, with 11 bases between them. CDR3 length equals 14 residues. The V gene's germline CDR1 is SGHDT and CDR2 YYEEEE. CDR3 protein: CASSFSVATYEQYF. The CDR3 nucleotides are TGTGCCAGCAGCTTTTCTGTGGCCACCTACGAGCAGTACTTC.

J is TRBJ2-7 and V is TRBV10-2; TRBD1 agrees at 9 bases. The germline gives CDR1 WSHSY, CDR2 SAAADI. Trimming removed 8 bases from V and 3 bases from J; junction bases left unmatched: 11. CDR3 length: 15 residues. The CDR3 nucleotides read TGCGCCAGCCGTTCCGGGACAGGGTTTGTCTACGAGCAGTACTTC. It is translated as CASRSGTGFVYEQYF.